The rows below give T cell receptor beta chains drawn from one sample of a study of T cell repertoires in cytomegalovirus infection. Antigen specificity for these receptors is unknown. TCRdb fed the reads into MiXCR, producing one record per CDR3 protein. The profile shows approximately 500,000 distinct CDR3 sequences, roughly 34% of them singletons. The sequencing here drew on cultured PBMCs, taken from culture after CMV antigen stimulation. The receptors were sampled from a human donor in good health (CMV status not recorded). Some clones in this sample may be carry-over from other donors' samples. Each CDR3 is given with its conserved first and last residue. A D gene is named only where the DNA matches it firmly. Some rows have no size entry. The others give once, few or many, or a class for an expanded clone.

v_gene	d_gene	j_gene	abundance	CDR3nt	CDR3aa
TRBV7-2	NA	TRBJ1-1	few	TGTGCCAGCAGCTTAGAGGGGTCGAGGTCTGAAGCTTTCTTT	CASSLEGSRSEAFF
TRBV20-1	NA	TRBJ2-5	NA	TGCAGTGCACCCCGGGCCACACACTGGGAGACCCAGTACTTC	CSAPRATHWETQYF
TRBV7-8	NA	TRBJ2-1	NA	TGTGCCAGCAGCTTAGCGGCTGAGAAGTTCTTC	CASSLAAEKFF
TRBV7-2	NA	TRBJ2-4	many	TGTGCCAGCAGCTTAGCGGTCAGGGGAAATGAGAACATTCAGTACTTC	CASSLAVRGNENIQYF
TRBV6-6	TRBD2	TRBJ2-1	NA	TGTGCCAGCAGCGGGAGGGGTCAGGTGCCCGCCAATGAGCAGTTCTTC	CASSGRGQVPANEQFF
TRBV11-2	TRBD1	TRBJ1-3	NA	TGTGCCAGCAGGACAGGGACCCCTGGAAACACCATATATTTT	CASRTGTPGNTIYF
TRBV12-3/TRBV12-4	TRBD2	TRBJ2-6	few	TGTGCCAGCAGTCCAGCGGGACTACCGAATTCTGGGGCCAACGTCCTGACTTTC	CASSPAGLPNSGANVLTF
TRBV15	TRBD2	TRBJ2-1	few	TGTGCCACCAGCAGAGATCGCGGGAGCTCCTACAATGAGCAGTTCTTC	CATSRDRGSSYNEQFF
TRBV6-1	NA	TRBJ2-6	NA	TGTGCCAGCCTTTATTCAGGTCAAATGGCCAACGTCCTGACTTTC	CASLYSGQMANVLTF
TRBV7-2	TRBD2	TRBJ2-3	many	TGTGCCAGCAGAATAGCGGGAGATACGCAGTATTTT	CASRIAGDTQYF
TRBV4-1	TRBD1	TRBJ1-4	few	TGCGCCAGCAGCTACCGGGACAGGGCCCTCAATGAAAAACTGTTTTTT	CASSYRDRALNEKLFF
TRBV5-1	NA	TRBJ2-6	few	TGCGCCAGCAGCTTGTTTCAGGGGATGAGCTCTGGGGCCAACGTCCTGACTTTC	CASSLFQGMSSGANVLTF
TRBV27	NA	TRBJ2-5	NA	TGTGCCAGCAGTCAAAATCGAGAGACCCAGTACTTC	CASSQNRETQYF
TRBV27	NA	TRBJ2-1	few	TGTGCCAGCAGTTTACGTGGGGGGAGTTCGGACAATGAGCAGTTCTTC	CASSLRGGSSDNEQFF
TRBV18	TRBD1	TRBJ1-1	NA	TGTGCCAGCTCACCCCGGACAGGGGCGGGAACTGAAGCTTTCTTT	CASSPRTGAGTEAFF
TRBV6-1	NA	TRBJ2-1	few	TGTGCCAGCAGTGAAGTCACTCGATACAATGAGCAGTTCTTC	CASSEVTRYNEQFF
TRBV12-3/TRBV12-4	NA	TRBJ1-4	NA	TGTGCCAGCAGTCTACAGGGCCCCCATGAAAAACTGTTTTTT	CASSLQGPHEKLFF
TRBV5-4	NA	TRBJ2-7	NA	TGTGCCAGCAGCTGGGGTCATCAGAACGAGCAGTACTTC	CASSWGHQNEQYF
TRBV23-1	NA	TRBJ2-5	NA	TGCGCCAGCAGTCAACCGGGACCCAACGTCGATTACTTC	CASSQPGPNVDYF
TRBV7-8	NA	TRBJ2-2	NA	TGTGCCAGCAGCTTAGATCGCTTTAACACCGGGGAGCTGTTTTTT	CASSLDRFNTGELFF
TRBV12-5	NA	TRBJ2-1	few	TGTGCTAGTGCTTACAATGAGCAGTTCTTC	CASAYNEQFF
TRBV5-6	TRBD1	TRBJ2-5	NA	TGTGCCAGCAGCTTGTTGCCGACAGGGGGCGCGGAGACCCAGTACTTC	CASSLLPTGGAETQYF
TRBV28	TRBD1	TRBJ1-1	once	TGTGCCACCATAACTCGGGGGACAGGGGCGAACACTGAAGCTTTCTTT	CATITRGTGANTEAFF
TRBV19	NA	TRBJ1-5	NA	TGTGCCAGTAGTATAGGCAGGGCCCAGCCCCAGCATTTT	CASSIGRAQPQHF
TRBV19	NA	TRBJ2-4	NA	TGTGCCAGTAGTAAAATACAGGGACCCAAAAACATTCAGTACTTC	CASSKIQGPKNIQYF
TRBV4-1	NA	TRBJ2-1	NA	TGCGCCAGCAGCCAAGACAGGCTTCAGTCGCTAGAACAGTTCTTC	CASSQDRLQSLEQFF
TRBV7-8	TRBD1	TRBJ1-6	few	TGTGCCAGCAGCTTAGCGGGACAGAATTCACCCCTCCACTTT	CASSLAGQNSPLHF
TRBV28	NA	TRBJ1-6	NA	TGTGCCAGCAGCCCTTGGCGGCAACGGAATGATAATAATTCACCCCTCCACTTT	CASSPWRQRNDNNSPLHF
TRBV7-6	TRBD1	TRBJ1-4	few	TGTGCCAGCAGCTACGTAACTCGGGGACAGGCTAATGAAAAACTGTTTTTT	CASSYVTRGQANEKLFF
TRBV12-3/TRBV12-4	TRBD1	TRBJ1-1	NA	TGTGCCAGCAGTTGGCGGACAGGAGACCTCACTGAAGCTTTCTTT	CASSWRTGDLTEAFF
TRBV2	TRBD2	TRBJ2-2	few	TGTGCCAGCAGTGAATTGGCTAGCGGGAGCTCAAACACCGGGGAGCTGTTTTTT	CASSELASGSSNTGELFF
TRBV4-2	TRBD2	TRBJ2-1	NA	TGTGCCAGCAGCCAAGTAGCGGGGAGTGGTAATGAGCAGTTCTTC	CASSQVAGSGNEQFF
TRBV30	TRBD1	TRBJ1-5	NA	TGTGCCTGGAACGCCGGGACAGGAAATCAGCCCCAGCATTTT	CAWNAGTGNQPQHF
TRBV15	NA	TRBJ2-5	NA	TGTGCCACCAGCAACTTTCATTCGTACCAAGAGACCCAGTACTTC	CATSNFHSYQETQYF
TRBV19	TRBD2	TRBJ2-1	once	TGTGCCACCTCACCGGGGACTAGCGGGAGGCAGCAGTTCTTC	CATSPGTSGRQQFF
TRBV28	TRBD2	TRBJ2-7	few	TGTGCCAGCAGTGAACTAGCGAGCCACTACGAGCAGTACTTC	CASSELASHYEQYF
TRBV20-1	TRBD1	TRBJ2-5	NA	TGCAGTGCCAGACCGGGGACAGGGGGTCAAGAGACCCAGTACTTC	CSARPGTGGQETQYF
TRBV10-3	NA	TRBJ1-5	few	TGTGCCATCAGTGACCCCCCGGGTGACAATCAGCCCCAGCATTTT	CAISDPPGDNQPQHF
TRBV6-6	NA	TRBJ1-1	few	TGTAGAACCAGGGAGGGCACTGAAGCTTTCTTT	CRTREGTEAFF
TRBV29-1	NA	TRBJ2-5	NA	TGCAGCGTTGAAGGCAGGTTCCAAGAGACCCAGTACTTC	CSVEGRFQETQYF
TRBV28	TRBD2	TRBJ2-1	few	TGTGCCAGCAGTCGACAGACTAGCGGGAGCTACAATGAGCAGTTCTTC	CASSRQTSGSYNEQFF
TRBV7-7	NA	TRBJ2-1	few	TGTGCTAGCAGCTTAGCGAAGTCCAAGGATGAGCAGTTCTTC	CASSLAKSKDEQFF
TRBV28	TRBD1	TRBJ2-7	few	TGTGCCAGCAGTATTATGGGACAGGGGTTCGAGCAGTACTTC	CASSIMGQGFEQYF
TRBV7-3	TRBD2	TRBJ2-3	few	TGTGCCAGCAGCCCCGGACTAGCGGGAGTTCGATGGGGCACAGATACGCAGTATTTT	CASSPGLAGVRWGTDTQYF
TRBV7-2	NA	TRBJ2-3	few	TGTGCCAGCAGCGCCACCACCGGGAGAGAAGGCACAGATACGCAGTATTTT	CASSATTGREGTDTQYF
TRBV19	NA	TRBJ2-3	few	TGTGCCAGTAGTATAGATCTCTGGGCCGGAGCCACAGATACGCAGTATTTT	CASSIDLWAGATDTQYF
TRBV7-2	TRBD2	TRBJ2-1	many	TGTGCCAGCAGCCTCCGAGCGGGAGGGTCCTACAATGAGCAGTTCTTC	CASSLRAGGSYNEQFF